This T cell receptor (beta chain) was retrieved from a study of blood T cell repertoires in COVID-19. Overall study context: Collection of acute and convalescent COVID-19 samples took place in the United States, Italy and Spain. PBMCs, B-cell-depleted T cells, or T cells provided the cDNA or gDNA that made up the material.

This clone was observed once. Authors' analysis steps: Amplifying reference gene primers gave estimates of nucleated cell counts. The data were produced by immunoSEQ multiplex PCR, yet TCRdb's version contains in-frame clones alone and is incomplete. V, J and clone size were drawn from that table, and D and trimming were deduced from the DNA. The data contain approximately 230,000 clones, 80% to 90% of them singletons. V lost 4 bases and J lost 2, with 12 bases in between. Germline CDR1 SGHRS, CDR2 YFSETQ. The CDR3 contains 14 residues. The specimen was peripheral blood. The sequence was obtained from a man at least 80 years old with acute or convalescent COVID-19. The genes are TRBV5-1 and TRBJ1-2; D is ambiguous. The CDR3 region has the DNA TGCGCCAGCAGCCTCGACGCCAGGAACTATGGCTACACCTTC. Its translation is CASSLDARNYGYTF.